The text below deals with one T cell receptor beta chain. This clonotype was seen at least ten times. The specificity of this receptor is unknown. No per-base quality is available; no much larger clone lies one base away. In the study, sorted CD4+ and CD8+ blood T cells from patients with severe aplastic anemia and from healthy subjects underwent deep sequencing of TCR repertoires. Ficoll-Paque density gradient centrifugation was used to isolate peripheral blood mononuclear cells. Before DNA extraction, CD4+ and CD8+ T cells were sorted by FACS or by magnetic beads. V is pared back by 3 bases and J by 10 bases, with 16 bases lying between the germline termini. CDR3 length: 14 amino acids, cysteine to phenylalanine. Of all the DNA, just the CDR3 is kept, 42 bases in frame from base 1. CDR1 SNHLY and CDR2 FYNNEI are derived from the germline V gene. TCR beta VDJ combination and CDR3 sequence profiling used genomic DNA as the template. An Illumina HiSeq 2000 was the platform used for TCR repertoire sequencing. In the authors' own workflow: Repertoires were assessed using TRBV/TRBJ rearrangement plots, CDR3 size and DJ length profiles, and Simpson's diversity index. The most abundant DNA sequence in the deep sequencing data was defined as the immunodominant clone. CDR3 amino acid sequences were screened for sharing across subjects and compared with published repertoires and the VDJdb database. Using fastp trimming at Q25 and MiXCR clonotype assembly, TCRdb reanalyzed the public sequencing data and kept in-frame beta chains. One record per CDR3 amino acid sequence lists the most common genes and DNA. V and J calls and clone size were set by TCRdb, not the authors. The sample data list some 82,000 distinct CDR3 sequences, and approximately 46% of these were observed just once. Approximately 62% of the sample comes from the top ten.

The sample belongs to a study of CD8+CD57+ T cells in acquired aplastic anemia (dated by TCRdb to between 2018 and 2020). At the level of the whole study: DNA extracted from sorted CD4+ and CD8+ cells had a mean of approximately 3.5 ug, with a range of 0.2 to 27.4 ug. An average of approximately 9.8 million reads for CD4+ cells and approximately 11 million reads for CD8+ cells was obtained from healthy donor samples. Broader findings and caveats from the paper: Between patients and healthy controls, no significant difference in CD8+ Simpson's diversity was found (P=0.060). Around 30 CD8+ CDR3 sequences were shared between patients and controls but appeared highly expressed in patients and within their immunodominant clones.

The sample comprised sorted CD4+, CD8+, or CD8+CD57+ T cells (not recorded which) from PBMCs. The chain links TRBV2 with TRBJ2-1; the D call could be TRBD1 or TRBD2, with each sharing 6 bases. This TCR came from a human donor in good health, serving as a control. The encoded CDR3 is CASSENQGTQEQFF. The DNA reads as follows: TGTGCCAGCAGTGAGAATCAGGGGACTCAGGAGCAGTTCTTC.